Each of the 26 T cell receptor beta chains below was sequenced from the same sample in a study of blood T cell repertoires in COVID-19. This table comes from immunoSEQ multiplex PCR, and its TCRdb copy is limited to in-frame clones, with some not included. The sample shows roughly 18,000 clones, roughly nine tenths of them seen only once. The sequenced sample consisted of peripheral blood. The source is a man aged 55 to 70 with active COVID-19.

This CDR3 is CSVEIPTSGGLYTGELFF. CDR3 DNA sequence: TGCAGCGTTGAAATCCCCACTAGCGGGGGGCTATACACCGGGGAGCTGTTTTTT. The V call is TRBV29-1, the J call TRBJ2-2, with 12 bases that match TRBD2. With 2 bases clipped from V and 3 bases from J, the junction kept 10 bases outside the gene matches. Germline CDR1 and CDR2: SQVTM and ANQGSEA. The CDR3 contains 18 residues.

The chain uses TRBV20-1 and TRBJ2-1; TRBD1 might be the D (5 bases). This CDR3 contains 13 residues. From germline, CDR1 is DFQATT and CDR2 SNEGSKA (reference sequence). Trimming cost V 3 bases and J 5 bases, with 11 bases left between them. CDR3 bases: TGCAGTGCTAGTAGGCAGGGTAACAATGAGCAGTTCTTC. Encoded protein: CSASRQGNNEQFF.

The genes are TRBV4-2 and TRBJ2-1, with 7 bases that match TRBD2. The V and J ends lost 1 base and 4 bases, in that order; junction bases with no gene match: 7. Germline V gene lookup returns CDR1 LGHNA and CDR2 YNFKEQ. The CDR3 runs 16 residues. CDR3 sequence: CASSQVGEAGYNEQFF. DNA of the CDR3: TGTGCCAGCAGCCAAGTAGGTGAAGCGGGATACAATGAGCAGTTCTTC.

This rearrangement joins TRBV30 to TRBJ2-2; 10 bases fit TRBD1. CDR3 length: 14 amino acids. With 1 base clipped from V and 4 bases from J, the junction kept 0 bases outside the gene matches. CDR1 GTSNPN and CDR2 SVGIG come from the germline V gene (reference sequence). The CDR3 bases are TGTGCCTGGAGTGGGGACAGGGGCACCGGGGAGCTGTTTTTT. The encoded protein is CAWSGDRGTGELFF.

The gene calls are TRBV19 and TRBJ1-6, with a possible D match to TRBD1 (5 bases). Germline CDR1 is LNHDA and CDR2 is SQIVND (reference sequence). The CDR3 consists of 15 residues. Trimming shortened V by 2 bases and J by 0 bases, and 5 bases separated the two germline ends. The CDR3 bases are TGTGCCAGTAGTATACAGGGCTCCTATAATTCACCCCTCCACTTT. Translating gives CASSIQGSYNSPLHF.

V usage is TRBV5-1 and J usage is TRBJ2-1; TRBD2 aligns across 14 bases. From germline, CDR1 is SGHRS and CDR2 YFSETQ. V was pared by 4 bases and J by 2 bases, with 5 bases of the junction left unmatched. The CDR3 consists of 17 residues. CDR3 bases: TGCGCCAGCAGCAGGACTAGCGGGGGGAATACCTACAATGAGCAGTTCTTC. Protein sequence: CASSRTSGGNTYNEQFF.

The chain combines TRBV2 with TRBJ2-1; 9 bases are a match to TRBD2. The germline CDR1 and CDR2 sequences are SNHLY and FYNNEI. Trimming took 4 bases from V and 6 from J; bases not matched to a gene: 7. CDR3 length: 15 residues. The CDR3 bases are TGTGCCAGCAGTGCCATTAGCGGGAGTTTCAATGAGCAGTTCTTC. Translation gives CASSAISGSFNEQFF. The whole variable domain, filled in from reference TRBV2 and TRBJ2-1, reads EPEVTQTPSHQVTQMGQEVILRCVPISNHLYFYWYRQILGQKVEFLVSFYNNEISEKSEIFDDQFSVERPDGSNFTLKIRSTKLEDSAMYFCASSAISGSFNEQFFGPGTRLTVL.

Here the CDR3 reads CASSPGLAGRTGELFF. The DNA for the CDR3 is TGTGCCAGCAGCCCAGGACTAGCGGGGAGGACCGGGGAGCTGTTTTTT. The chain is built from TRBV5-6 and TRBJ2-2; 12 nucleotides align to TRBD2. The CDR3 is 16 residues long. Trimming took 4 bases from V and 5 from J; bases not matched to a gene: 6. Germline assignment: CDR1 SGHDT and CDR2 YYEEEE.

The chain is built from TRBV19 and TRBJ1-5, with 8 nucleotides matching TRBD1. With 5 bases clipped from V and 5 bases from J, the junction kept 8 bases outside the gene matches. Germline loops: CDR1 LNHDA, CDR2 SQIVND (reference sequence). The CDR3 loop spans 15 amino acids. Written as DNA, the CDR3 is TGTGCCAGTAGTGAAGGACAGGGTAAGCATCAGCCCCAGCATTTT. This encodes CASSEGQGKHQPQHF.

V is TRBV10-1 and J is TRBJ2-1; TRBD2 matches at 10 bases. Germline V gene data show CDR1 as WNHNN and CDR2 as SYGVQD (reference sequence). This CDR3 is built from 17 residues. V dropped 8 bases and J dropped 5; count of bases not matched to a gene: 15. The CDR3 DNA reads TGCGCCAGCCGCCCTCTTACCGGGACTAGCGCACACAATGAGCAGTTCTTC. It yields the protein CASRPLTGTSAHNEQFF.

CDR3 in amino acids: CATTSNPPYNEQFF. The CDR3 nucleotides read TGTGCCACAACTAGTAATCCCCCCTACAATGAGCAGTTCTTC. The V and J genes are TRBV6-5 and TRBJ2-1; tentatively, D is TRBD2 (5 bases). The CDR3 has 14 amino acids. Germline CDR1 MNHEY, CDR2 SVGAGI. Trimming cost V 10 bases and J 2 bases, with 15 bases left between them.

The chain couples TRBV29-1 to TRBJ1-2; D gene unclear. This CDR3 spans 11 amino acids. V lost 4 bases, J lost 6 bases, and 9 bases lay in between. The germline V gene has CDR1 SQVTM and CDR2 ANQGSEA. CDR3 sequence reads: CSVGGDHGYTF. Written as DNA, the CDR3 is TGCAGCGTTGGTGGAGACCATGGCTACACCTTC.

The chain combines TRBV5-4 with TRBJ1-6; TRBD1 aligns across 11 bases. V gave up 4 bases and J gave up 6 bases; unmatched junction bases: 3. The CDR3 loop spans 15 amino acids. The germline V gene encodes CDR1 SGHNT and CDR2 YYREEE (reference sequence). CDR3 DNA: TGTGCCAGCAGCGGACAGGGGGCGGGTAATTCACCCCTCCACTTT. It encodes CASSGQGAGNSPLHF. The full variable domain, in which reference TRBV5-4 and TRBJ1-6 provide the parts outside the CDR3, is ETGVTQSPTHLIKTRGQQVTLRCSSQSGHNTVSWYQQALGQGPQFIFQYYREEENGRGNFPPRFSGLQFPNYSSELNVNALELDDSALYLCASSGQGAGNSPLHFGNGTRLTVT.

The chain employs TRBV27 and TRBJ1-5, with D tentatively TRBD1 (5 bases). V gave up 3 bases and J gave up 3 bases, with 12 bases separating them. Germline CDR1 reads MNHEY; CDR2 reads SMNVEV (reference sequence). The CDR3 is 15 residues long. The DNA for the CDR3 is TGTGCCAGCAGTTTGAACGGGGGGGTCAATCAGCCCCAGCATTTT. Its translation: CASSLNGGVNQPQHF.

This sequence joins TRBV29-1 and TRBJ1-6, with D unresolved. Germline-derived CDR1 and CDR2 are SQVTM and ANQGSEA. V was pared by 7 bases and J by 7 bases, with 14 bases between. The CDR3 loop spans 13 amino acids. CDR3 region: CSAGMARNSPLHF. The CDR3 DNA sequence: TGCAGCGCCGGAATGGCGCGGAATTCACCCCTCCACTTT.

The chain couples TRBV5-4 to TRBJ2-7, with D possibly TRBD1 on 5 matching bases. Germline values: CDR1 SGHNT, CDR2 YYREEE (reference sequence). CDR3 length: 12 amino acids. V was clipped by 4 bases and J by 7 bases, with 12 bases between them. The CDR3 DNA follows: TGTGCCAGCAGCCCCCGATCAGGGGAGCAGTACTTC. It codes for CASSPRSGEQYF.

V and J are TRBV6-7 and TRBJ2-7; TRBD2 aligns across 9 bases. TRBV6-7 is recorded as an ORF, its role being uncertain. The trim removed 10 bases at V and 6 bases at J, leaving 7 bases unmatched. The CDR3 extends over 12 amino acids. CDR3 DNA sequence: TGTGCCACACCTAGCGGGAATTCCGAGCAGTACTTC. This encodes CATPSGNSEQYF.

DNA of the CDR3: TGCGCCAGCAAAGACTACGAGGAGCAGTACTTC. Protein sequence: CASKDYEEQYF. V and J are TRBV5-1 and TRBJ2-7; possible D gene TRBD2, 5 bases. Germline V gene lookup returns CDR1 SGHRS and CDR2 YFSETQ. Trimming left V 6 bases short and J 7 bases short, with 11 bases between. This CDR3 has 11 residues. The entire variable domain, with the rest obtained from reference TRBV5-1 and TRBJ2-7, is as follows: KAGVTQTPRYLIKTRGQQVTLSCSPISGHRSVSWYQQTPGQGLQFLFEYFSETQRNKGNFPGRFSGRQFSNSRSEMNVSTLELGDSALYLCASKDYEEQYFGPGTRLTVT.

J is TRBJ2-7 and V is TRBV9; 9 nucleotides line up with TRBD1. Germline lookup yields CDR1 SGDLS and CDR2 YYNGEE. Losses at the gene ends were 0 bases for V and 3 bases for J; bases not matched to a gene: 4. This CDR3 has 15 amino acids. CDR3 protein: CASSVAGTGNYEQYF. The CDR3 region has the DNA TGTGCCAGCAGCGTAGCTGGGACAGGGAACTACGAGCAGTACTTC.

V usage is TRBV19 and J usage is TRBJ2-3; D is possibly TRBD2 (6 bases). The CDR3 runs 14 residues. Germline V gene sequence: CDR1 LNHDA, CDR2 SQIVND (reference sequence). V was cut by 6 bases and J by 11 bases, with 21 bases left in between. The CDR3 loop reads CASRAGTLPQEQYF. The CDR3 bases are TGTGCCAGTAGAGCGGGCACACTCCCCCAAGAGCAGTATTTT.

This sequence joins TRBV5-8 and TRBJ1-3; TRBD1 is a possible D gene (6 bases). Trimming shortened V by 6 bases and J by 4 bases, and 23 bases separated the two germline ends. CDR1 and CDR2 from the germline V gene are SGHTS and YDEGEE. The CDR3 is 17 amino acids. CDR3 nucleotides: TGTGCCAGCACCGTATACCGGGACACGTCTTACGGAAACACCATATATTTT. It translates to CASTVYRDTSYGNTIYF.

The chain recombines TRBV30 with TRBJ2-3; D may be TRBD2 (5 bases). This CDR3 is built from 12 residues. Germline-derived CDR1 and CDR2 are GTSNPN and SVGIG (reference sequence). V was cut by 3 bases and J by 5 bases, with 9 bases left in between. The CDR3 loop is CAWRRDLDTQYF. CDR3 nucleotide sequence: TGTGCCTGGAGACGGGATTTAGATACGCAGTATTTT.

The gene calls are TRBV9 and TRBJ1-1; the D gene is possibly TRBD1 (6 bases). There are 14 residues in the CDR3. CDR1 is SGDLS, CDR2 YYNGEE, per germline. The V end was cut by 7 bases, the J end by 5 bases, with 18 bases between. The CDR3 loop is CASSPQGRGTEAFF. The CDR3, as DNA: TGTGCCAGCTCCCCACAGGGTAGGGGGACTGAAGCTTTCTTT. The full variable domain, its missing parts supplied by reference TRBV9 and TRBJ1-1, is DSGVTQTPKHLITATGQRVTLRCSPRSGDLSVYWYQQSLDQGLQFLIQYYNGEERAKGNILERFSAQQFPDLHSELNLSSLELGDSALYFCASSPQGRGTEAFFGQGTRLTVV.

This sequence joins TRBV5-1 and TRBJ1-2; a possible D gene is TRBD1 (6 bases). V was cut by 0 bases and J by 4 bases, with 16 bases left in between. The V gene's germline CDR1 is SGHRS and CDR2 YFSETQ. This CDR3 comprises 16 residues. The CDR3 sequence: CASSLGALGAPYGYTF. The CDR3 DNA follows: TGCGCCAGCAGCTTGGGGGCCTTGGGGGCCCCCTATGGCTACACCTTC.

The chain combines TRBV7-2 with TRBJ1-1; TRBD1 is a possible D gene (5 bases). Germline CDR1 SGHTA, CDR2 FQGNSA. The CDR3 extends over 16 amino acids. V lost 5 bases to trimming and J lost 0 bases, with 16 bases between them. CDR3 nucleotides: TGTGCCAGCAGCCTTCGGACATTCGACATGAACACTGAAGCTTTCTTT. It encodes CASSLRTFDMNTEAFF.

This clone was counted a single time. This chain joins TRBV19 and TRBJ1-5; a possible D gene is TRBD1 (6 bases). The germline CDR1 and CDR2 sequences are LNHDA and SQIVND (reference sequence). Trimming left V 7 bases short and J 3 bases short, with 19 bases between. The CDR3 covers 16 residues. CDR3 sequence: CASTRRAGANNQPQHF. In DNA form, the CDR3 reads TGTGCCAGTACCAGAAGGGCAGGGGCAAACAATCAGCCCCAGCATTTT.